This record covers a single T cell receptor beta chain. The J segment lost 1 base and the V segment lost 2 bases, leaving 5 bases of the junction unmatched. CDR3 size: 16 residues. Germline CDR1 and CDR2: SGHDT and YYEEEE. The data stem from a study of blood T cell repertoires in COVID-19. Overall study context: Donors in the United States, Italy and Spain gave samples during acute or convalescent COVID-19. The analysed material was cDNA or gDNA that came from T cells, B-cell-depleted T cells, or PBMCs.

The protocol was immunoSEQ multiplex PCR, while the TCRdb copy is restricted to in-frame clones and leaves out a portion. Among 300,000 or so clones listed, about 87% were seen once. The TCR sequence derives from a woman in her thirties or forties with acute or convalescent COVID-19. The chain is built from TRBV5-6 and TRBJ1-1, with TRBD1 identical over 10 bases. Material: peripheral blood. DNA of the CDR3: TGTGCCAGCAGCTTCGACAGGGGGCTAAGGAACACTGAAGCTTTCTTT. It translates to CASSFDRGLRNTEAFF.